Listed below are T cell receptor beta chains from one sample, sequenced in a study of CD8+CD57+ T cells in acquired aplastic anemia. TCRdb processed the reads anew with MiXCR; each CDR3 protein has one entry. Of about 58,000 distinct CDR3 sequences detected, about 56% appear once; the ten largest clones hold roughly 15%. What was sequenced was sorted CD4+, CD8+, or CD8+CD57+ T cells (not recorded which) from PBMCs. The source is a human donor with aplastic anemia. Each CDR3 is given without its conserved first and last residue.

TRBJ2-7 TRBV19 ASSAGTGSYEQY
TRBJ2-5 TRBV10-2 ASRMGETQY
TRBJ2-2 TRBV5-5 ASSPSRTGTGELF
TRBJ2-7 TRBV29-1 SVLDPGQGAYEQY
TRBJ2-7 TRBV5-4 ASSLESLAAHEQY
TRBJ1-3 TRBV7-9 ASIKPPGQGDTIY
TRBJ2-7 TRBV19 ASSIDQQATYEQY
TRBJ2-3 TRBV4-3 ASSRGQGGDTQY
TRBJ1-6 TRBV4-3 ASSQDGNSPLH
TRBJ2-7 TRBV15 ATSRDAEIQDEQY
TRBJ1-3 TRBV10-3 ALRTSGNTIY
TRBJ2-3 TRBV9 ASSVESTDTQY
TRBJ2-7 TRBV20-1 SARANPGLAGGYEQY
TRBJ1-4 TRBV7-9 ASRFYEKLF
TRBJ2-7 TRBV24-1 ATSESGQYEQY
TRBJ2-2 TRBV15 ATSRDPGNTGELF
TRBJ1-2 TRBV27 ATRPGYT
TRBJ2-3 TRBV12-3/TRBV12-4 ASSSSGGSTDTQY
TRBJ2-6 TRBV20-1 SAGGWGSGANVLT
TRBJ1-3 TRBV4-3 ASSQENRGPGNTIY
TRBJ1-2 TRBV6-2/TRBV6-3 ASRTGGDSLSGYT
TRBJ1-2 TRBV24-1 ATSESGTGWNGYT
TRBJ2-1 TRBV5-1 ASSLDPDEQF
TRBJ1-2 TRBV19 ASSIDRAGYT
TRBJ2-1 TRBV7-9 ASSHERDYRDEQF
TRBJ1-2 TRBV7-9 ASSLVVNYGYT
TRBJ2-7 TRBV10-3 AISEPFYEQY
TRBJ2-5 TRBV6-1 ASSTYNGRDETQY
TRBJ2-2 TRBV2 ASTGVRNTGELF
TRBJ2-5 TRBV20-1 SATTLQGAGETQY
TRBJ1-1 TRBV29-1 SVTGQGVSSTEAF
TRBJ1-1 TRBV20-1 SADTEAF
NA TRBV2 ASSGSWGYQPQH
TRBJ2-7 TRBV2 ASSGMRHYEQY
TRBJ2-1 TRBV7-6 ASGGDSTYNEQF
TRBJ2-3 TRBV29-1 SVDPAGANTDTQY
TRBJ2-7 TRBV29-1 SVESNGYEQY
TRBJ2-5 TRBV2 ASMLIARY
TRBJ1-2 TRBV12-3/TRBV12-4 ASSSSTPLLYGYT
TRBJ2-6 TRBV6-6 ASSYAGGGSGANVLT
TRBJ1-2 TRBV20-1 SATRRGAEGNT
TRBJ2-7 TRBV4-3 ASSHHRQTSYEQY
TRBJ1-1 TRBV4-1 ASSQRDRKNTEAF
TRBJ1-5 TRBV2 ASKRGLDQPQH
TRBJ1-4 TRBV3-1 ASSQDYPGGNEKLF
TRBJ1-2 TRBV6-1 ASSPGPANYGYT
TRBJ1-1 TRBV11-1 ASSLGSQGSQRAAF
TRBJ2-2 TRBV4-1 ASSRGTNTGELF
TRBJ1-2 TRBV7-9 ASSPSLRANYGYT
TRBJ1-1 TRBV7-9 ASSLAGAEAF
TRBJ1-2 TRBV7-2 ASSPGQRANYGYT
TRBJ2-7 TRBV20-1 SVLPAITGTTYEQY